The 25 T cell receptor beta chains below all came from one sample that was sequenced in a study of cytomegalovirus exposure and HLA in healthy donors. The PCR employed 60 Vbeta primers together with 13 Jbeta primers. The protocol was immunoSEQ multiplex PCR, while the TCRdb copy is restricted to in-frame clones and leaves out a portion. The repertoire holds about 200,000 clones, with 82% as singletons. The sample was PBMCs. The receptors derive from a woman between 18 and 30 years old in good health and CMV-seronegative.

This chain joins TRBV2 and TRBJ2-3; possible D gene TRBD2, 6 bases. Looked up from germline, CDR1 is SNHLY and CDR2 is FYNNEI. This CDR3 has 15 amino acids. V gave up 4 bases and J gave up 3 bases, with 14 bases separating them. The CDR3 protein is CASSGAGRMTDTQYF. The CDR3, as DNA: TGTGCCAGCAGTGGCGCGGGGAGGATGACAGATACGCAGTATTTT.

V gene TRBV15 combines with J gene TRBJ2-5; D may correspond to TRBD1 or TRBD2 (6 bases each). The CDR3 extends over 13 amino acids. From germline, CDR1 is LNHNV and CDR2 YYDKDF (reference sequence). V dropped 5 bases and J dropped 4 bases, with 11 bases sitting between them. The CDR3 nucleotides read TGTGCCACCAGCGGAGGGGGGCGAGAGACCCAGTACTTC. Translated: CATSGGGRETQYF.

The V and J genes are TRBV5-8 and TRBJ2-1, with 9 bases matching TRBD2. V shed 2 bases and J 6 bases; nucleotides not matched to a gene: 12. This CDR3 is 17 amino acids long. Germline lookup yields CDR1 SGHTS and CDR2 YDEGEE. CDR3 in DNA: TGTGCCAGCAGCTTAGCGGCGGGAGGGCGCGGGGGCAATGAGCAGTTCTTC. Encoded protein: CASSLAAGGRGGNEQFF.

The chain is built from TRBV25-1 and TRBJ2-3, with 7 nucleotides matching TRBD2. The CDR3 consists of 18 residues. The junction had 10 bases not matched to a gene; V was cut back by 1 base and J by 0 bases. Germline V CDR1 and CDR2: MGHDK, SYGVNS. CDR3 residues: CASSESILAVTSTDTQYF. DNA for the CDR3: TGTGCCAGCAGTGAATCCATCCTAGCGGTCACTAGCACAGATACGCAGTATTTT.

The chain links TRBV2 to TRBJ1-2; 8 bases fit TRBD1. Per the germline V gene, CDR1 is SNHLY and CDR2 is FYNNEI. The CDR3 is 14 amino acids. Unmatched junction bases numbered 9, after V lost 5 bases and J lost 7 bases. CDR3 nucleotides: TGTGCCAGCAGTCCTACTGGACAGGGAGGTGGCTACACCTTC. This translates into CASSPTGQGGGYTF. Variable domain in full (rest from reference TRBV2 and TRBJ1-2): EPEVTQTPSHQVTQMGQEVILRCVPISNHLYFYWYRQILGQKVEFLVSFYNNEISEKSEIFDDQFSVERPDGSNFTLKIRSTKLEDSAMYFCASSPTGQGGGYTFGSGTRLTVV.

The CDR3 sequence is CAWSVRSGSAGANVLTF. For the CDR3, the DNA is TGTGCCTGGAGTGTAAGGTCAGGATCGGCTGGGGCCAACGTCCTGACTTTC. V gene TRBV30 combines with J gene TRBJ2-6; no clear D. Germline values: CDR1 GTSNPN, CDR2 SVGIG (reference sequence). The CDR3 has 17 residues. Between the trimmed V and J ends, which lost 0 bases and 2 bases, there was a span of 14 bases.

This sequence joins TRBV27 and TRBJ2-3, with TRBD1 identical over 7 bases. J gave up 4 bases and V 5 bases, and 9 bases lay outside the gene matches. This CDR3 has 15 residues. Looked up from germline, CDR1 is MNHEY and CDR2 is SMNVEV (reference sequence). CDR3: CASSPLDRNSDTQYF. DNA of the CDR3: TGTGCCAGCAGTCCGCTGGACAGGAATTCAGATACGCAGTATTTT.

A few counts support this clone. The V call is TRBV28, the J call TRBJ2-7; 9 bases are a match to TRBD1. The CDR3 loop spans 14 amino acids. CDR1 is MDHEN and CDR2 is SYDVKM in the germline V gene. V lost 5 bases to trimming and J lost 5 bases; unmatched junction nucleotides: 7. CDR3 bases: TGTGCCAGCAGTCGGCGGGACAGGGCCCACGAGCAGTACTTC. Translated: CASSRRDRAHEQYF. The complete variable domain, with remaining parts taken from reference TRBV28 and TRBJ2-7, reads DVKVTQSSRYLVKRTGEKVFLECVQDMDHENMFWYRQDPGLGLRLIYFSYDVKMKEKGDIPEGYSVSREKKERFSLILESASTNQTSMYLCASSRRDRAHEQYFGPGTRLTVT.

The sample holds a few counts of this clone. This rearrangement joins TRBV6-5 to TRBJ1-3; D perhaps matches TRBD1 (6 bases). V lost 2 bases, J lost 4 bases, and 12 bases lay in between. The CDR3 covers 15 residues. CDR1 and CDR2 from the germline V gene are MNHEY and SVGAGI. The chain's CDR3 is CASSYDDRRGNTIYF. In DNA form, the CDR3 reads TGTGCCAGCAGTTACGACGACAGGAGAGGAAACACCATATATTTT.

The CDR3: CASSVDLGGNTIYF. The CDR3, as DNA: TGTGCCAGCAGCGTAGATCTGGGCGGAAACACCATATATTTT. The rearrangement links TRBV9 to TRBJ1-3; no clear D gene. V was clipped by 0 bases and J by 4 bases, with 8 bases between them. The CDR3 has 14 residues. Germline values: CDR1 SGDLS, CDR2 YYNGEE.

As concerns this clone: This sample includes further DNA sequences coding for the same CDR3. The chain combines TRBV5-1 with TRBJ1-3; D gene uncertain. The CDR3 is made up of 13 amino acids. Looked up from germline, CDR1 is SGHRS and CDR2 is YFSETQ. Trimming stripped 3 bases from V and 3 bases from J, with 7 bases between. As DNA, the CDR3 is TGCGCCAGCAGCTGGGGAGGTGGAAACACCATATATTTT. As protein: CASSWGGGNTIYF.

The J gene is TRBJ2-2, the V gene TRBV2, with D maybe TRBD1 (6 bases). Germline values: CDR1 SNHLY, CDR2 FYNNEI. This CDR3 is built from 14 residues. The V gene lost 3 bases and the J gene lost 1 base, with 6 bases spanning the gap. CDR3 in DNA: TGTGCCAGCAGTGAGGACAGGAACACCGGGGAGCTGTTTTTT. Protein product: CASSEDRNTGELFF.

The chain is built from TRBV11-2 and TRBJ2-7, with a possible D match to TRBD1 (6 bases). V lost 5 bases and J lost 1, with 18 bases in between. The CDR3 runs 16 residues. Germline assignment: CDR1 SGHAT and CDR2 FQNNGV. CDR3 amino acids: CASSVPAGTLSYEQYF. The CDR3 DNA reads TGTGCCAGCAGCGTGCCCGCCGGGACACTTTCCTACGAGCAGTACTTC.

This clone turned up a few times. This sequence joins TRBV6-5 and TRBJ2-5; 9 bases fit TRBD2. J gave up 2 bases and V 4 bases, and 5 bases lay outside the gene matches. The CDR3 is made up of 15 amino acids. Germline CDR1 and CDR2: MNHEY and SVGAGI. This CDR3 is CASSLNSGGQETQYF. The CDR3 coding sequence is TGTGCCAGCAGTTTGAATAGCGGGGGACAAGAGACCCAGTACTTC.

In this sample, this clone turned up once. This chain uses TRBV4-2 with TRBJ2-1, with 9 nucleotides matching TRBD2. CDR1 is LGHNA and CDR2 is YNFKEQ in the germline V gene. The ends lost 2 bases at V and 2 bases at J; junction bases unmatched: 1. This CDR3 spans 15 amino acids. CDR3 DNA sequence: TGTGCCAGCAGCCAAAGACTAGCGGCCTACAATGAGCAGTTCTTC. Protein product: CASSQRLAAYNEQFF.

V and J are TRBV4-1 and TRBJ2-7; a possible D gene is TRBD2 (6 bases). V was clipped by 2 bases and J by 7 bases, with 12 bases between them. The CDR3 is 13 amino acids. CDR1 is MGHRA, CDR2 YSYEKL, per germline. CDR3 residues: CASSQSTGGEQYV. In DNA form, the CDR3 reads TGCGCCAGCAGCCAATCCACAGGAGGGGAGCAGTACGTC.

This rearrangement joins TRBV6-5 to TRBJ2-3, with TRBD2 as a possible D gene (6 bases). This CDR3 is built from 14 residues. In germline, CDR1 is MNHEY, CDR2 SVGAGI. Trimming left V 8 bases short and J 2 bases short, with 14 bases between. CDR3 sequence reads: CASGSGLYTDTQYF. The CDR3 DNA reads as TGTGCCAGCGGATCGGGACTTTACACAGATACGCAGTATTTT.

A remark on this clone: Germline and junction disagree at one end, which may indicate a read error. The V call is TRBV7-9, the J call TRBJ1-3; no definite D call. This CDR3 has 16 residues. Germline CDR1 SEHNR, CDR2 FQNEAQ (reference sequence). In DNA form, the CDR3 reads TGTTCCAGCAGCCGCCCCTCCACGGGGACTGGAAACACCATATATTTT. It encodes CSSSRPSTGTGNTIYF.

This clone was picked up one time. The CDR3 DNA follows: TGCGCCAGCAGCCGGAGTAGTGAGGGAAAGACCCAGTACTTC. Translated: CASSRSSEGKTQYF. The chain recombines TRBV4-3 with TRBJ2-5; D is possibly TRBD2 (5 bases). This CDR3 spans 14 amino acids. V lost 4 bases and J 6 bases, leaving 15 bases between the germline ends. Germline CDR1 LGHNA, CDR2 YSLEER.

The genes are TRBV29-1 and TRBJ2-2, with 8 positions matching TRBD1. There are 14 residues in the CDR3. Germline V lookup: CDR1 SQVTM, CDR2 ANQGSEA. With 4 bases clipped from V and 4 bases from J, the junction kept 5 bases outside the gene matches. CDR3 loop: CSVVGQGGTGELFF. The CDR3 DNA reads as TGCAGCGTTGTAGGACAGGGAGGCACCGGGGAGCTGTTTTTT.

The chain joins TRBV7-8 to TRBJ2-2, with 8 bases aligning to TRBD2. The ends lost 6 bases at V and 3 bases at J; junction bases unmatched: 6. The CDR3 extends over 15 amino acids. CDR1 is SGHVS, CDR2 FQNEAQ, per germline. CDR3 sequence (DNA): TGTGCCAGCAGAAAGAGAGCGGGGGACACCGGGGAGCTGTTTTTT. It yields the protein CASRKRAGDTGELFF. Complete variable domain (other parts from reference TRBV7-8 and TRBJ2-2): GAGVSQSPRYKVAKRGQDVALRCDPISGHVSLFWYQQALGQGPEFLTYFQNEAQLDKSGLPSDRFFAERPEGSVSTLKIQRTQQEDSAVYLCASRKRAGDTGELFFGEGSRLTVL.

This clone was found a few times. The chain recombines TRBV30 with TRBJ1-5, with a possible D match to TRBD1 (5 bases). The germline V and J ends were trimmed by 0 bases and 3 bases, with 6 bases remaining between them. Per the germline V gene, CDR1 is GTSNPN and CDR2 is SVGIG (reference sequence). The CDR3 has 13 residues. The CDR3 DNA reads TGTGCCTGGAGTGTCAGGGACAATCAGCCCCAGCATTTT. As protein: CAWSVRDNQPQHF.

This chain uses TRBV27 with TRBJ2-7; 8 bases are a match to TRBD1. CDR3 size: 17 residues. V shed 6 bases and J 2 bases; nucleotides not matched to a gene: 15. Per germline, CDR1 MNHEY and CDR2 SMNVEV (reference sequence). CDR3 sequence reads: CASRSPTTGATTYEQYV. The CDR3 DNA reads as TGTGCCAGCAGATCGCCGACGACAGGGGCGACAACCTACGAGCAGTACGTC.

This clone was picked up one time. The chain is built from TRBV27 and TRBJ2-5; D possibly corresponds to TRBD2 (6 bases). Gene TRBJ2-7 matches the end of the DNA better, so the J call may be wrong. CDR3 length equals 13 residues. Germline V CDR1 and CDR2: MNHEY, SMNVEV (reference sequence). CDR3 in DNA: TGTGCCAGCGCCCGGCGGGGCAACTACGAGCAGTACTTC. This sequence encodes CASARRGNYEQYF.

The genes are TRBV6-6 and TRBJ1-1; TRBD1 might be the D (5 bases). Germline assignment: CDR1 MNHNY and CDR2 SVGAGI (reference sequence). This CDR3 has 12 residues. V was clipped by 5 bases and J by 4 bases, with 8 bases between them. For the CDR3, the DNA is TGTGCCAGCAGTACAGGTTCCACTGAAGCTTTCTTT. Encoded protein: CASSTGSTEAFF.